This record looks at one TCR beta chain sequence and its context. Trimming stripped 7 bases from V and 3 bases from J, with 16 bases between. Germline CDR1 and CDR2: SNHLY and FYNNEI. The CDR3 runs to 15 residues. Some clones are missing from TCRdb's copy, which holds only in-frame ones; the method was immunoSEQ multiplex PCR. The data contain roughly 97,000 clones, 90% of them singletons. These data are taken from a study of T cell changes during pregnancy in multiple sclerosis. The chain links TRBV2 to TRBJ1-5; D is perhaps TRBD1 (5 bases). The source is a female donor in good health, enrolled as a control in a pregnancy study. The sequences come from peripheral blood, collected in the second trimester of pregnancy. CDR3 nucleotides: TGTGCCAGCACCTTAGAGGGACTTCACAATCAGCCCCAGCATTTT. It translates to CASTLEGLHNQPQHF.